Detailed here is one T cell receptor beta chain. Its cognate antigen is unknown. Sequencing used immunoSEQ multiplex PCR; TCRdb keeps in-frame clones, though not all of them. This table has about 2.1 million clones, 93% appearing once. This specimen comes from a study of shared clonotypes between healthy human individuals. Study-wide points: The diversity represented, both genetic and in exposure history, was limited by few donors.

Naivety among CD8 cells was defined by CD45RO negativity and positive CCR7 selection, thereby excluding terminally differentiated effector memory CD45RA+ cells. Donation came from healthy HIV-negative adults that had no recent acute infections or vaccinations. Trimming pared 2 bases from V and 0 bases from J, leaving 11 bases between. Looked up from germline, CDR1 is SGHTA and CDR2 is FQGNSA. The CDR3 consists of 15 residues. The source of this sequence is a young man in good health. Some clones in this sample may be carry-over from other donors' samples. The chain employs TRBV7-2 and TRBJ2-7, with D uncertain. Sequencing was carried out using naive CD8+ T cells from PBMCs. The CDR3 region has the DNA TGTGCCAGCAGCTTATACCGAGGCAACTCCTACGAGCAGTACTTC. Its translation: CASSLYRGNSYEQYF.